This note documents a single T cell receptor (beta chain) sequence. The same CDR3 arises from other DNA sequences in this sample as well. This sample is drawn from a study of shared clonotypes between healthy human individuals. Germline V gives CDR1 SGHRS, CDR2 YFSETQ. V was clipped by 4 bases and J by 2 bases; unmatched bases: 3. The CDR3 is 14 residues long. Produced via immunoSEQ multiplex PCR; TCRdb's table is partial and in-frame only. The sample contains some 2 million clones, 85% to 95% of which appear only once. V gene TRBV5-1 combines with J gene TRBJ1-1; 9 bases agree with TRBD1. The sequenced sample was naive CD4+ T cells sorted from blood. This sample's subset: CD45RA+ positively selected. The clonotype originates from a man between 18 and 29 years old in good health. This CDR3 is CASSGDRVNTEAFF. DNA of the CDR3: TGCGCCAGCAGCGGGGACAGGGTTAACACTGAAGCTTTCTTT.